The text below deals with one T cell receptor (beta chain). Germline V lookup: CDR1 MNHNY, CDR2 SVGAGI (reference sequence). Trimming cost V 6 bases and J 4 bases, with 12 bases left between them. This CDR3 has 13 amino acids. The data belong to a study of blood T cell repertoires in COVID-19. At the level of the study: The United States, Italy and Spain supplied acute and convalescent COVID-19 samples. In each case, the material was cDNA or gDNA derived from T cells, B-cell-depleted T cells, or PBMCs.

In the original workflow: Scientists estimated how many nucleated cells there were by amplifying reference gene primers. The method was immunoSEQ multiplex PCR; TCRdb's version includes in-frame clones alone and lacks a portion of them. D and trimming come from the DNA, and the V and J calls and clone size come from that table. The sample has approximately 260,000 clones, 75% to 90% seen once. The sample was peripheral blood. The chain has TRBV6-6 and TRBJ1-2; TRBD1 is a possible D gene (5 bases). The receptor's source is an older woman with active or convalescent COVID-19. The CDR3 nucleotides read TGTGCCAGCAGCCCCACAGACAGCTATGGCTACACCTTC. As protein: CASSPTDSYGYTF.